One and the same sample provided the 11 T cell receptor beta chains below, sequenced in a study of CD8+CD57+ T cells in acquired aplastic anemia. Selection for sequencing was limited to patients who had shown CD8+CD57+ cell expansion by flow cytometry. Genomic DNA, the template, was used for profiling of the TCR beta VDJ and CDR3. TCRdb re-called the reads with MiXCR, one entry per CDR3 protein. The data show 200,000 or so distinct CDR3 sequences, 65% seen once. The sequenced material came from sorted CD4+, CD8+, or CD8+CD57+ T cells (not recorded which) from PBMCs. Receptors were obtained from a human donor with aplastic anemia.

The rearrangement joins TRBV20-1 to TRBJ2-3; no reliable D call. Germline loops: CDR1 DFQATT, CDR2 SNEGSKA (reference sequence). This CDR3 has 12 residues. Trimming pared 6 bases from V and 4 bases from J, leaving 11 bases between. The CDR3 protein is CSAAQVADTQYF. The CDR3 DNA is TGCAGTGCGGCTCAGGTAGCAGATACGCAGTATTTT.

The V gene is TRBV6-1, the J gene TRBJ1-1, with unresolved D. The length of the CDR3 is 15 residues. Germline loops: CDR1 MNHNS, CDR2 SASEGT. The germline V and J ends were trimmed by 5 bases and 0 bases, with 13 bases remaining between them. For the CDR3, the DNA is TGTGCCAGCAGTACCCCAGAAACTTTGAACACTGAAGCTTTCTTT. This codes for CASSTPETLNTEAFF.

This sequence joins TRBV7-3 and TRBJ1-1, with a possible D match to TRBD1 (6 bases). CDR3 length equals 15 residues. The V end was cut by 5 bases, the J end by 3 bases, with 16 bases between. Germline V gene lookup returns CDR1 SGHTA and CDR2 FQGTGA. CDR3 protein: CASSAGRSGDTEAFF. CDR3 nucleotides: TGTGCCAGCAGCGCGGGGAGGTCAGGGGACACTGAAGCTTTCTTT.

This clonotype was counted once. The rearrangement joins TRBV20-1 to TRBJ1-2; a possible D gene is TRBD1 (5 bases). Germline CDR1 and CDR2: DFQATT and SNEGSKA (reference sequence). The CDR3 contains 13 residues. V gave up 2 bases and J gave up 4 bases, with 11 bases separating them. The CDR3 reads CSARIGQGYGYTF. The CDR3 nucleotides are TGCAGTGCTAGAATAGGGCAGGGCTATGGCTACACCTTC.

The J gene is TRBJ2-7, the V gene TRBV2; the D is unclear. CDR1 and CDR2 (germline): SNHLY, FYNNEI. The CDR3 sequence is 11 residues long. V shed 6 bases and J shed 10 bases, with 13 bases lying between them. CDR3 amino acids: CASSRVWQQYF. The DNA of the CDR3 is TGTGCCAGCAGCCGCGTTTGGCAACAGTACTTC.

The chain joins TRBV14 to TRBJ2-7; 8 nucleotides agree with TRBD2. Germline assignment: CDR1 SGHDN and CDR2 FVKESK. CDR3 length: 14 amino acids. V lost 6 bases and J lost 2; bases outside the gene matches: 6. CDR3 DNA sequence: TGTGCCAGCAGAGCAGCGGGGGCACCCTACGAGCAGTACTTC. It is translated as CASRAAGAPYEQYF. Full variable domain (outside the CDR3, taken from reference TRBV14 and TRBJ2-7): EAGVTQFPSHSVIEKGQTVTLRCDPISGHDNLYWYRRVMGKEIKFLLHFVKESKQDESGMPNNRFLAERTGGTYSTLKVQPAELEDSGVYFCASRAAGAPYEQYFGPGTRLTVT.

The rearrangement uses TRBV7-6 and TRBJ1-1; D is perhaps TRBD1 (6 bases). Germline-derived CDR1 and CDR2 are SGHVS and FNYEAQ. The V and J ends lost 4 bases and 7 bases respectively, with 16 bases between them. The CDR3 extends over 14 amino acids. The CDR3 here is CASSSPLGGHEAFF. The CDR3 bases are TGTGCCAGCAGCTCCCCTTTAGGGGGGCATGAAGCTTTCTTT.

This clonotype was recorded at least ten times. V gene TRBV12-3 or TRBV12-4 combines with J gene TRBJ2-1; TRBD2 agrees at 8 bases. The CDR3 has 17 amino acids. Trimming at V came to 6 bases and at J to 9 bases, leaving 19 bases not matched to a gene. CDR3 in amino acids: CASSRPGGERGRGEQFF. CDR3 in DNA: TGTGCCAGCAGCCGACCGGGGGGGGAGCGCGGGCGGGGTGAGCAGTTCTTC.

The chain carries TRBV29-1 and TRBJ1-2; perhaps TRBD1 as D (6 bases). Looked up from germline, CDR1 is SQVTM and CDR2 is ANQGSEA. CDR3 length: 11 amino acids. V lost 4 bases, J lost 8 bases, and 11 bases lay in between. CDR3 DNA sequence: TGCAGCGTTGTCGCAGGGGACGGCTACACCTTC. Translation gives CSVVAGDGYTF.

CDR3 in amino acids: CASSDRVVTGELFF. The CDR3 region has the DNA TGTGCCAGCAGTGACAGGGTTGTCACCGGGGAGCTGTTTTTT. The V and J genes are TRBV25-1 and TRBJ2-2, with D maybe TRBD1 (5 bases). From germline, CDR1 is MGHDK and CDR2 SYGVNS. CDR3 length: 14 amino acids. With 3 bases removed from V and 4 bases from J, the gap between germline ends came to 9 bases.

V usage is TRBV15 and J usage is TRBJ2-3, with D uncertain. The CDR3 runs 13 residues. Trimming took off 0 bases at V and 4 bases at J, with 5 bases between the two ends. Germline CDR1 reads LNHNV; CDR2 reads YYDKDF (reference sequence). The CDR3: CATSREWADTQYF. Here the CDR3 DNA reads TGTGCCACCAGCAGAGAATGGGCAGATACGCAGTATTTT.